Below, one T cell receptor beta chain is given with its context. What this receptor recognizes is not known. Base qualities are not provided; no much larger clone lies one nucleotide away. This specimen's time point label, interpreted: newly diagnosed GD, antithyroid drugs for less than 3 months. For both TCR sequencing and RNA sequencing, RNA was extracted from PBMCs using TRIzol. Graves' disease was diagnosed according to American Thyroid Association guidelines. Patients were recruited from an endocrinology department in Xi'an, China. Each patient gave approximately 9 milliliters of peripheral blood, collected in an EDTA anticoagulant tube. Ficoll Paque Plus density gradient separation was used to isolate PBMCs, and no further T cell sorting was done. An Agilent 2100 Bioanalyzer and agarose gel were used to check RNA quality, and a NanoDrop 2000 was used to measure RNA concentration. Receptors were amplified or captured by multiplex PCR. These reads were obtained on an Illumina HiSeq 4000. CDR3 regions were amplified by Arm-PCR with iRepertoire HTBI primers to construct TCR beta libraries. Before sequencing, the PCR products went through gel purification. The published analysis was carried out like this. A total of 62 TRBV and some 15 TRBJ segments were identified across samples and were used for gene usage analysis of CDR3 amino acid clonotypes. Filtered high-quality paired reads were merged into contigs using COPE and FqMerger. BLAST was used to align contigs to IMGT TRBV, TRBD and TRBJ reference genes, and CDR3 was defined according to IMGT. Clonotypes above 0.1% frequency were classified as highly expanded clones. Shannon entropy was used to measure repertoire diversity, and the Gini coefficient was used to measure V-J evenness. Clonotypes shared by more than one individual were considered public. The public reads were reprocessed in TCRdb via fastp at Q25 and MiXCR, keeping in-frame beta chains. One record per CDR3 amino acid sequence lists the most common genes and DNA. These V and J calls derive from TCRdb rather than the authors' analysis. In all, the sample holds 510,000 or so distinct CDR3 sequences, and about 12% of those were seen once. The top ten clonotypes cover 7.5% to 9% of the sample.

This record belongs to a study of regulatory T cells in long-lasting Graves disease listed by TCRdb under 2021. Concerning the study at large: Antithyroid drugs had been taken for less than 3 months by newly diagnosed Graves' disease patients. Patients with persistent Graves' disease were compared with patients with newly diagnosed Graves' disease using TCR sequencing and RNA sequencing of peripheral blood. TCR sequencing covered around 13 persistent and approximately 20 newly diagnosed Graves' disease patients, about 35 samples in total. The study was conducted in China and was registered as a clinical trial. Study-level results and caveats: Only peripheral blood was studied, because thyroid tissue, the primary lesion, was inaccessible. The authors acknowledged the small sample size as a limitation that may reduce accuracy. Compared with newly diagnosed patients, patients with persistent Graves' disease had lower TCR Shannon entropy and fewer highly expanded clones, which suggests clonal expansion. Only the TCR beta chain was sequenced and analyzed. Patients with persistent disease shared more public clonotypes (around 2,700) than newly diagnosed patients did (approximately 1,000).

The same data also went into a second study, on T cells in Graves' hyperthyroidism and ophthalmopathy. Taken from the second paper: Stable Graves' hyperthyroidism was defined as no progression to ophthalmopathy during 18 months of follow-up. Hyperthyroidism patients were newly diagnosed, with disease duration under 2 months, and aged 18 to 65 years. The study excluded patients with uncontrolled infections, other autoimmune diseases, pregnancy or lactation. Diagnoses were established on the basis of clinical symptoms, serum thyroxine and TRAb, thyroid ultrasound, and orbital computed tomography. A first-round RT-PCR of the TCR CDR3 used the HTBI primer set with the Qiagen OneStep RT-PCR kit. Most expanded thyroid clonotypes (frequency above 0.001) were also found in blood, which suggests that blood repertoires may mirror thyroid immune responses. A 13 V-J signature model separated ophthalmopathy from stable hyperthyroidism, with around 88% sensitivity and roughly 81% specificity in cross-validation and 80%/75% in testing. During validation, the model predicted progression to ophthalmopathy a median of about 6.5 months ahead of onset, with almost 71% sensitivity and more than 72% specificity. To identify TCR V-J signatures that set the groups apart, the researchers used a discovery cohort of 90 to 100 patients, made up of roughly 45 with Graves' ophthalmopathy and 57 with stable Graves' hyperthyroidism. An independent validation cohort of around 19 hyperthyroidism patients and approximately 15 patients who later progressed to ophthalmopathy tested prospective prediction of ophthalmopathy. The 100 discovery patients were randomly split 7:3 into training and test sets. Thyroid tissue and blood T-cell repertoires from about 6 Graves' hyperthyroidism patients were also compared in the study. After blood sampling, hyperthyroidism patients were treated with methimazole at a starting dose of 30 mg daily, and ophthalmopathy patients were treated with high-dose intravenous methylprednisolone. Libraries were constructed in a second round of multiplex PCR, after which size selection and purification were carried out. Paired-end sequencing of the libraries was performed with 100 bp reads on an Illumina HiSeq2000. SOAPnuke was used to process the raw data, throwing out any read that contained adapters or uncalled bases, had a mean Phred below 15, or lacked an exact constant-primer or identifier match. High-quality paired reads were merged using COPE v1.2.5, and each unique nucleotide sequence was defined as a clonotype. MiTCR v1.1 was used to align clonotypes to the IMGT TRBV, TRBD and TRBJ reference segments. The analysis included only V-J combinations with a frequency above 0.0001, which together covered around 99% of the repertoires. A TCS score was defined as the ratio of F50 (clonal expansion) to E x V (chaos), with BLOSUM62-based TCRdist applied between CDR3 peptides within each V-J. Welch's t-statistics and random forest reduced roughly 540 V-J features to about 12, which were used in a naive Bayes classifier (R e1071). No statistical method was used to fix the sample size in advance, and group allocation was not hidden from the investigators. The paper describes TCR Vbeta CDR3 sequencing of 135 peripheral blood samples, made up of around 41 ophthalmopathy patients, roughly 75 hyperthyroidism patients and about 17 progressor patients.

This clonotype originated in a woman aged 25 to 39 with Graves disease. Donor details come from another sample of the same person, matched by shared clones. This sample comprised peripheral blood mononuclear cells (PBMCs), obtained at new diagnosis, from a patient treated with antithyroid drugs.

This receptor carries the CDR3 CASSIVSGRGYEQYF. The nucleotide sequence is TGTGCCAGTAGTATAGTAAGCGGGAGAGGATACGAGCAGTACTTC. The sequence joins TRBV19 to TRBJ2-7; a stretch of 8 junction bases matches TRBD2. Trimmed from V: 1 base; trimmed from J: 4 bases; junction bases lacking a gene match: 6. According to the germline V gene (reference sequence), CDR1 reads LNHDA and CDR2 reads SQIVND. The CDR3 measures 15 amino acids from cysteine to phenylalanine. Only CDR3 DNA is held: 45 bases, read in frame from base 1.